This T cell receptor beta chain was obtained from a study of T cell responses to AZD1222 COVID-19 vaccine. CDR3 size: 18 residues. J was trimmed by 6 bases and V by 3 bases; bases with no gene match: 16. Germline V gene lookup returns CDR1 LNHNV and CDR2 YYDKDF (reference sequence). Points on this clone: What it recognizes is unknown.

Here immunoSEQ multiplex PCR was the method, and the copy in TCRdb shows in-frame clones only, minus some. The repertoire consists of 65,000 to 95,000 clones, with 92% occurring once and the leading ten covering 5.5% to 9%. Findings of the study overall: In the spike-specific TCR repertoire, nearly half reportedly target unmutated variant regions. When two AZD1222 doses had been given, Spike-specific TCR breadth and depth rose. The donors showed a predominance of white British ancestry and of females, with possible underestimation of clonal diversity.

The sequence was collected from an adult in good health. The V call is TRBV15, the J call TRBJ2-3; 9 positions agree with TRBD1. The specimen comprised peripheral blood, sampled on day 0 of MenACWY control vaccination. The CDR3 loop is CATSRGGVDRGGSDTQYF. The CDR3 DNA sequence: TGTGCCACCAGCAGGGGAGGGGTGGACAGGGGAGGGTCGGATACGCAGTATTTT.